These T cell receptor beta chains were read from a single sample in a study of CD8+ T cells in alopecia areata. Only in-frame clones appear in the TCRdb table, and some are missing; sequencing was by immunoSEQ multiplex PCR. The sample lists 130,000 to 150,000 clones, around 49% occurring once. The material sequenced was CD4+ T cells sorted from blood, taken at week 0. Every receptor here comes from a human donor with alopecia areata. The CDR3 runs from the conserved cysteine through the conserved F or W.

>TRBV29-1
CSVETFETQYF
>TRBV6-5
CASSTGTKTYEQYF
>TRBV6-5
CASSYSGAKNIQYF
>TRBV27
CASSSPGGQGTYEQYF
>TRBV10-3
CAISEKPETQYF
>TRBV7-2
CASSLAGGTDTQYF
>TRBV30
CAWSPGAGQPQHF
>TRBV7-3
CASSLTYTTDTQYF
>TRBV30
CAWSVRGGTDTQYF
>TRBV7-9
CASSFGDRVGGNQPQHF
>TRBV5-4
CASSGTNYEQYF
>TRBV21-1
CASTLIPWVNRETQYF
>TRBV29-1
CSVTGTSISEQYF
>TRBV18
CASSPGGLGLEQYF
>TRBV6-1
CASSPSGHLSYGYTF
>TRBV4-1
CASSHAGAGANVLTF
>TRBV9
CASSVRGETQYF
>TRBV28
CASSLGVYEQYF
>TRBV15
CATSRGVGETQYF
>TRBV29-1
CSVRTGMNTEAFF
>TRBV5-8
CASRVGGRSETQYF
>TRBV6-6
CASSLYGAHYEQYF
>TRBV15
CATSRTGPTSGANVLTF
>TRBV27
CASSLGLAGSYEQYF
>TRBV5-1
CASSLDSGSRNEQYF
>TRBV30
CAWTYSRANYGYTF
>TRBV29-1
CSGSGGGYTQYF
>TRBV29-1
CSVSDTYQETQYF
>TRBV29-1
CSVDGTGGHTYEQYF
>TRBV4-1
CASSQAAAAVTDTQYF
>TRBV7-2
CASSLAPRGLSGYTF
>TRBV30
CACSPLGPSGSGYTF
>TRBV29-1
CSFRSTDTQYF
>TRBV5-1
CASSSRTSGRAKGEYF
>TRBV29-1
CSVDVRGQTEAFF
>TRBV7-2
CASSFWDRGPNTEAFF
>TRBV30
CAWSTLAGDDEQFF
>TRBV29-1
CSVEGIGADSPYGYTF
>TRBV7-9
CASSLGQGGALGEKLFF
>TRBV6-1
CASSERGSTDTQYF
>TRBV30
CAGQGLGTEAFF
>TRBV25-1
CASSEADRGPVGELFF
>TRBV27
CASSASRGETQYF
>TRBV7-9
CASSLDWSNVLTF
>TRBV4-1
CASSHPPGLAGGGNEQFF
>TRBV4-1
CASSQVGANTGELFF
>TRBV5-1
CASSLSAVNTEAFF
>TRBV14
CASSLIHGASGIRGEQFF
>TRBV25-1
CASSRQGGYEQYF
>TRBV9
CASSVVSQGNTEAFF
>TRBV4-1
CASSQGGTGGMREQYF